The source of this T cell receptor (beta chain) is a study of blood T cell repertoires in COVID-19. Study as a whole: T cells, B-cell-depleted T cells, or PBMCs provided the cDNA or gDNA that served as material.

Assay: immunoSEQ multiplex PCR; the TCRdb copy retains only in-frame clones and omits some. The repertoire holds some 85,000 clones, with roughly nine tenths as singletons. The CDR3 loop spans 17 amino acids. V was clipped by 3 bases and J by 6 bases; unmatched bases: 10. The germline V gene encodes CDR1 LGHDT and CDR2 YNNKEL (reference sequence). The origin of this receptor is a man aged 45 to 65 with acute or convalescent COVID-19. This sequence joins TRBV3-1 (or the pseudogene TRBV3-2) and TRBJ1-4; 10 nucleotides align to TRBD1. Sequenced input: peripheral blood. CDR3 region: CASSQRPGTGDYEKLFF. Written as DNA, the CDR3 is TGTGCCAGCAGCCAGCGTCCCGGGACAGGGGACTATGAAAAACTGTTTTTT.